The 17 T cell receptor beta chains below were found in one sample sequenced in a study of blood T cell repertoires in COVID-19. Measured with immunoSEQ multiplex PCR; TCRdb has only the in-frame clones, and not every one. The sample has approximately 220,000 clones; around four fifths are singletons. The specimen was peripheral blood. These receptors were taken from a woman aged 55-70 years who had recovered from COVID-19.

The rearrangement joins TRBV2 to TRBJ2-1; 12 bases map to TRBD1. This CDR3 has 14 amino acids. The trim removed 7 bases at V and 8 bases at J, leaving 6 bases unmatched. In germline, CDR1 is SNHLY, CDR2 FYNNEI. Here the CDR3 reads CASTRDRGRHEQFF. The CDR3 DNA sequence: TGTGCCAGCACGAGGGACAGGGGGCGCCATGAGCAGTTCTTC.

The rearrangement links TRBV6-2 or TRBV6-3 to TRBJ1-5, with a possible D match to TRBD1 (5 bases). Germline-derived CDR1 and CDR2 are MNHEY and SVGEGT. Trimming cost V 6 bases and J 6 bases, with 12 bases left between them. The CDR3 has 13 residues. The CDR3 here is CASSRGLVQPQHF. The CDR3 nucleotides are TGTGCCAGCAGCCGGGGCTTGGTTCAGCCCCAGCATTTT.

This clone has a single count. This same CDR3 is encoded by further DNA sequences in the sample. This rearrangement joins TRBV2 to TRBJ1-5; D not resolved. The length of the CDR3 is 14 residues. CDR1 SNHLY and CDR2 FYNNEI come from the germline V gene. V was trimmed by 4 bases and J by 0 bases, leaving 7 bases between them. CDR3 sequence (DNA): TGTGCCAGCAGTGGAGGGAATAGCAATCAGCCCCAGCATTTT. Translated, it gives CASSGGNSNQPQHF.

The rearrangement joins TRBV30 to TRBJ1-4; a possible D gene is TRBD1 (5 bases). Trimming cost V 2 bases and J 8 bases, with 18 bases left between them. The CDR3 is 15 residues long. CDR1 is GTSNPN and CDR2 is SVGIG in the germline V gene (reference sequence). CDR3 sequence (DNA): TGTGCCTGGAGTCCTGGGACTTACGCGGGAGAAAAACTGTTTTTT. This translates into CAWSPGTYAGEKLFF.

This chain joins TRBV4-1 and TRBJ1-5; 10 bases align to TRBD1. CDR1 is MGHRA and CDR2 is YSYEKL in the germline V gene. V lost 1 base and J lost 7; bases outside the gene matches: 4. The CDR3 has 15 amino acids. The CDR3 sequence: CASSQGWTGGQPQHF. In DNA form, the CDR3 reads TGCGCCAGCAGCCAAGGGTGGACAGGGGGACAGCCCCAGCATTTT.

The V call is TRBV30, the J call TRBJ1-4; the D gene is possibly TRBD1 (5 bases). Germline V gene lookup returns CDR1 GTSNPN and CDR2 SVGIG (reference sequence). This CDR3 contains 12 residues. CDR3 DNA sequence: TGTGCAGCGGGGGGGAGAAATGAAAAACTGTTTTTT. It yields the protein CAAGGRNEKLFF.

This clone was counted only a few times. The chain couples TRBV5-1 to TRBJ1-5, with 9 bases that match TRBD1. The CDR3 consists of 17 residues. After removal of 3 bases from V and 4 bases from J, the junction contained 11 bases not matched to a gene. The germline V gene encodes CDR1 SGHRS and CDR2 YFSETQ. The CDR3 loop is CASSSPPGQGKNQPQHF. The CDR3 DNA reads as TGCGCCAGCAGCTCACCTCCGGGACAGGGAAAAAATCAGCCCCAGCATTTT. Combining the CDR3 with reference TRBV5-1 and TRBJ1-5 gives the whole variable domain KAGVTQTPRYLIKTRGQQVTLSCSPISGHRSVSWYQQTPGQGLQFLFEYFSETQRNKGNFPGRFSGRQFSNSRSEMNVSTLELGDSALYLCASSSPPGQGKNQPQHFGDGTRLSIL.

The chain employs TRBV6-5 and TRBJ2-5; possibly TRBD2 for D (6 bases). Germline CDR1 is MNHEY and CDR2 is SVGAGI. The germline V and J ends were trimmed by 0 bases and 5 bases, with 10 bases remaining between them. The CDR3 has 14 amino acids. CDR3 sequence (DNA): TGTGCCAGCAGTTACTCGCTCGGAGGGGAGACCCAGTACTTC. Its translation is CASSYSLGGETQYF.

This sequence joins TRBV5-1 and TRBJ2-1; no firm D call. This CDR3 has 13 amino acids. With 2 bases removed from V and 6 bases from J, the gap between germline ends came to 9 bases. Germline CDR1 reads SGHRS; CDR2 reads YFSETQ. CDR3 amino acids: CASSLAPSNEQFF. The CDR3 DNA reads as TGCGCCAGCAGCTTAGCCCCCTCCAATGAGCAGTTCTTC.

The chain joins TRBV18 to TRBJ2-2, with a possible D match to TRBD2 (6 bases). Germline CDR1 KGHSH, CDR2 LQKENI. This CDR3 has 12 residues. Deletions cut 3 bases from V and 12 bases from J, with 11 bases between. The DNA of the CDR3 is TGTGCCAGCTCACCTCGGGGGTTGAAGCTGTTTTTT. Encoded protein: CASSPRGLKLFF.

This clone was picked up a small number of times. The chain carries TRBV6-1 and TRBJ1-5; 8 bases map to TRBD1. Germline V gene lookup returns CDR1 MNHNS and CDR2 SASEGT. V dropped 3 bases and J dropped 6; count of bases not matched to a gene: 7. This CDR3 has 15 amino acids. The CDR3 loop reads CASSEGPTGGQPQHF. CDR3 DNA sequence: TGTGCCAGCAGTGAGGGGCCTACAGGGGGTCAGCCCCAGCATTTT.

The CDR3 protein is CASSFPGGRGDGYTF. CDR3 DNA: TGCGCCAGCAGCTTCCCCGGGGGGCGGGGAGATGGCTACACCTTC. The V and J genes are TRBV5-1 and TRBJ1-2, with D perhaps TRBD1 (6 bases). CDR3 size: 15 residues. V was trimmed by 2 bases and J by 6 bases, leaving 17 bases between them. Germline V CDR1 and CDR2: SGHRS, YFSETQ.

This chain links TRBV14 with TRBJ2-5; the D gene is possibly TRBD2 (5 bases). The CDR3 contains 14 residues. Germline values: CDR1 SGHDN, CDR2 FVKESK. The V and J ends lost 2 bases and 3 bases respectively, with 10 bases between them. The CDR3: CASSQSREKETQYF. In DNA form, the CDR3 reads TGTGCCAGCAGCCAATCGAGGGAAAAAGAGACCCAGTACTTC.

The V gene is TRBV11-3, the J gene TRBJ2-2; TRBD1 aligns across 8 bases. V shed 5 bases, J shed 4 bases, and the junction held 6 bases outside the gene matches. Germline V gene data show CDR1 as SGHNT and CDR2 as YENEEA. CDR3 length equals 15 residues. CDR3 in amino acids: CASSPRTGSTGELFF. Here the CDR3 DNA reads TGTGCCAGCAGCCCAAGGACAGGGTCCACCGGGGAGCTGTTTTTT.

V and J are TRBV3-1 (or the pseudogene TRBV3-2) and TRBJ2-5; TRBD1 matches at 8 bases. CDR1 is LGHDT and CDR2 is YNNKEL in the germline V gene (reference sequence). The CDR3 sequence is 15 residues long. V lost 8 bases, J lost 4 bases, and 12 bases stayed unmatched. The CDR3 loop is CASRGQDRVLETQYF. The CDR3 bases are TGTGCCAGCCGGGGCCAGGACAGGGTATTAGAGACCCAGTACTTC.

V gene TRBV27 combines with J gene TRBJ2-3, with a weak D call TRBD1 (5 bases). Trimming removed 6 bases at V and 6 bases at J, with 13 bases between. CDR3 length equals 13 residues. Germline loops: CDR1 MNHEY, CDR2 SMNVEV (reference sequence). The CDR3 sequence is CASRQDRADTQYF. CDR3 DNA: TGTGCCAGCAGACAGGACCGAGCGGATACGCAGTATTTT.

In its sample, this clone was seen once. The CDR3 spells CASSWGGGDTEAFF. CDR3 sequence (DNA): TGTGCCAGCAGCTGGGGGGGAGGTGACACTGAAGCTTTCTTT. The chain uses TRBV7-2 and TRBJ1-1; possibly TRBD1 for D (5 bases). V gave up 4 bases and J gave up 3 bases, with 12 bases separating them. There are 14 residues in the CDR3. Germline V gene data show CDR1 as SGHTA and CDR2 as FQGNSA.